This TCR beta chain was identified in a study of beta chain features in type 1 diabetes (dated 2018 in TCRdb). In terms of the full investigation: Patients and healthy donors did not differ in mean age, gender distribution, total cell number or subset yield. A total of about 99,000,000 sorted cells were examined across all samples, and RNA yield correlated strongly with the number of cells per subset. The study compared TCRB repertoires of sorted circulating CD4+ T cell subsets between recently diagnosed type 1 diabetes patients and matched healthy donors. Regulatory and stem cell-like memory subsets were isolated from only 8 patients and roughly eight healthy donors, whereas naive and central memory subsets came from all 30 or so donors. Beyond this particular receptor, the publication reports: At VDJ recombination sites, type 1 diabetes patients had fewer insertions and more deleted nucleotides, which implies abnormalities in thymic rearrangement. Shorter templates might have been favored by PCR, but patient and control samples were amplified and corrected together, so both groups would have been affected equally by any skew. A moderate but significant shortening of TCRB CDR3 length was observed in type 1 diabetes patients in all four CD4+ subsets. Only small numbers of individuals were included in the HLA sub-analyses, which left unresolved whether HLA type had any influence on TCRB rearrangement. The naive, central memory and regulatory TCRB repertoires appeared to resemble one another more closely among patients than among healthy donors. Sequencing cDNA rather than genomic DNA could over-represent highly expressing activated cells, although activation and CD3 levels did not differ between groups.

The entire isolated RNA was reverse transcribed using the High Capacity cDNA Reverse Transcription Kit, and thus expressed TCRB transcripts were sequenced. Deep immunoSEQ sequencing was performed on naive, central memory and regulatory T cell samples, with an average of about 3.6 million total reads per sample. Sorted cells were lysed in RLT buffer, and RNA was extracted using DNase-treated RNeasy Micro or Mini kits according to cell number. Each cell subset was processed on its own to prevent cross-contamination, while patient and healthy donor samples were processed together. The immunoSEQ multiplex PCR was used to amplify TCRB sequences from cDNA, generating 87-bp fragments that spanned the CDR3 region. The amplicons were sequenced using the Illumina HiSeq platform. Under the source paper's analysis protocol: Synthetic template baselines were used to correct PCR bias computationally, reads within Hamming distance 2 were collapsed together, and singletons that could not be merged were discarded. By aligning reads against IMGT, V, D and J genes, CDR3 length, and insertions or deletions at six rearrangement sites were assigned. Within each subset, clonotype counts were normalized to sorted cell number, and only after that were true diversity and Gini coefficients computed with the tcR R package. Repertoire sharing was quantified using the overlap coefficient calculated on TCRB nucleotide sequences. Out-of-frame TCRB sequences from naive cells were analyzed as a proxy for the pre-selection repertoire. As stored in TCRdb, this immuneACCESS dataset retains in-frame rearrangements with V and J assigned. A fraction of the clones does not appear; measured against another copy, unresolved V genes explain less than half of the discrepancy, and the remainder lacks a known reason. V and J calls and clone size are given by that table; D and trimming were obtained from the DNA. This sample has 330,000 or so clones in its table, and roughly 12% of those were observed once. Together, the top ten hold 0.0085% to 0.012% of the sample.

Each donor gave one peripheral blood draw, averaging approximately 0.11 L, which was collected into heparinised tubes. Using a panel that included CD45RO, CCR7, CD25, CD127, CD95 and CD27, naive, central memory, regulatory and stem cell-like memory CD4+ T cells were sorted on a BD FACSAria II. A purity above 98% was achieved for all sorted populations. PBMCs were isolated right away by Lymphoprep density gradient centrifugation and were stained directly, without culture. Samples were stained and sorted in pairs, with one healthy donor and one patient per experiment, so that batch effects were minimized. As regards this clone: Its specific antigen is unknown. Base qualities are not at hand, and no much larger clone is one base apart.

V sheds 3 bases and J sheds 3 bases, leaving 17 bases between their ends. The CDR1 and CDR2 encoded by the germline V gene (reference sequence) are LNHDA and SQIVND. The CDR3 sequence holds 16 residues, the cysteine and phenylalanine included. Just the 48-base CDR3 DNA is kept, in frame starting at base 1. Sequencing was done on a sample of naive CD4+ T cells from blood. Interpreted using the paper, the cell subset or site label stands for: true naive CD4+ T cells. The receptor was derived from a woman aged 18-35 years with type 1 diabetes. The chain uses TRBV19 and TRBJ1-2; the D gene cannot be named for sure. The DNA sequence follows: TGTGCCAGTAGTATCGGTCTTCAGGTTTGGGACTATGGCTACACCTTC. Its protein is CASSIGLQVWDYGYTF.